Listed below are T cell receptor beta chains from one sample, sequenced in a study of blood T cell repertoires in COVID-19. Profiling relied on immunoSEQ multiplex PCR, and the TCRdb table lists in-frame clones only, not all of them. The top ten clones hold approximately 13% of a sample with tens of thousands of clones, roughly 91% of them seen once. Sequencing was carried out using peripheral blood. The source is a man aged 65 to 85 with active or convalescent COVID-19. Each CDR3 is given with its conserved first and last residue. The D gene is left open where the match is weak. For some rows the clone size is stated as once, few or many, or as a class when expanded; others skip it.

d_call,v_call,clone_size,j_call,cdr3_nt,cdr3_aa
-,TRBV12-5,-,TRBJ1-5,TGTGCTAGTGGCACAGGCAATCAGCCCCAGCATTTT,CASGTGNQPQHF
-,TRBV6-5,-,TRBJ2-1,TGTGCCAGCAGTTTAAGCCGGTTGACTAGGCACAATGAGCAGTTCTTC,CASSLSRLTRHNEQFF
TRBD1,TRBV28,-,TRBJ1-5,TGTGCCAGCACCTGGACAGGGGGCGGACAGCCCCAGCATTTT,CASTWTGGGQPQHF
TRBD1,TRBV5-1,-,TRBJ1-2,TGCGCCAGCAGCCCCACACAGGGGGTAGCTAACTATGGCTACACCTTC,CASSPTQGVANYGYTF
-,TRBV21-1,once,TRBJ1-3,TGTGCCAGCAGCAAAGTTCCCGGGGGAAACACCATATATTTT,CASSKVPGGNTIYF
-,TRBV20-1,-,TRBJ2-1,TGCAGTGCTAGTCCCGGGTCGGAGGGTGAGCAGTTCTTC,CSASPGSEGEQFF
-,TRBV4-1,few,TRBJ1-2,TGCGCCAGCAGCCAGAGGTTGATCGGCAGGGCTGACGGCTACACCTTC,CASSQRLIGRADGYTF
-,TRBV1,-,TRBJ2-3,TGCACCAGCAGCCAAGATTTGACAGAGGGCACAGATACGCAGTATTTT,CTSSQDLTEGTDTQYF
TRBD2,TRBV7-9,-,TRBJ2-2,TGTGCCAGCAGCTCCCAGGGAGGGACCGGGGAGCTGTTTTTT,CASSSQGGTGELFF
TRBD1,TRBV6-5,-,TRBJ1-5,TGTGCCAGCGCGAGACAGGGAGTGCAGCCCCAGCATTTT,CASARQGVQPQHF
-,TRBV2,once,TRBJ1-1,TGTGCCAGCAGGACAGCCAACACTGAAGCTTTCTTT,CASRTANTEAFF
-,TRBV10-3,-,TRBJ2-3,TGTGCCATCAGTGAGAGTCTAGGGGCGACTGTGGATACGCAGTATTTT,CAISESLGATVDTQYF
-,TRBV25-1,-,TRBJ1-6,TGTGCCAGCAGTCCAGGGCTGCATTCACCCCTCCACTTT,CASSPGLHSPLHF
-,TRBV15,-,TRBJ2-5,TGTGCCACCAGCAGAGATCGGGATCCCGCAGAGACCCAGTACTTC,CATSRDRDPAETQYF
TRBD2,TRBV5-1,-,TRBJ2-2,TGCGCCAGCAGCTTGGCCAGCAGCGGGAGGTACACCGGGGAGCTGTTTTTT,CASSLASSGRYTGELFF
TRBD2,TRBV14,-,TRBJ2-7,TGTGCCAGCAGTCTTAGCGGGAGAGGGTACGAGCAGTACTTC,CASSLSGRGYEQYF